The clone carrying this T cell receptor (beta chain) was seen a single time. These data belong to a study of blood T cell repertoires in COVID-19. The data were produced by immunoSEQ multiplex PCR, yet TCRdb's version contains in-frame clones alone and is incomplete. The sample lists over 350,000 clones; over 75% were seen once. Sequenced material: PBMCs or T cells enriched from blood (not recorded which). This receptor was identified in a woman in her 30s with acute COVID-19.

CDR3: CASSQGSSGGTDTQYF. CDR3 coding DNA: TGCGCCAGCAGCCAAGGATCTAGCGGGGGGACAGATACGCAGTATTTT. The V and J genes are TRBV4-1 and TRBJ2-3, with 11 positions matching TRBD2. This CDR3 has 16 amino acids. The junction had 3 bases not matched to a gene; V was cut back by 1 base and J by 3 bases. Germline V gives CDR1 MGHRA, CDR2 YSYEKL.